One sample yielded the 10 T cell receptor beta chains listed below, sequenced in a study of regulatory T cells in long-lasting Graves disease. For TCR beta, libraries came from iRepertoire HTBI primers and Arm-PCR of CDR3 regions. TCRdb re-derived calls from the multiplex PCR reads in MiXCR, one entry per CDR3 protein. Of around 400,000 distinct CDR3 sequences listed, roughly a fifth are singletons. Time point given: persistent/refractory GD, antithyroid drugs over 5 years with positive TRAb. The TCR library used RNA extracted from PBMCs. Sequencing used peripheral blood mononuclear cells (PBMCs), obtained when the disease was refractory, from a patient treated with antithyroid drugs. All receptors come from a female donor with Graves disease.

The CDR3 DNA sequence: TGCGCCAGCAGCCAAGTCCCGCGGACTACTTACACCGGGGAGCTGTTTTTT. This translates into CASSQVPRTTYTGELFF. The chain uses TRBV4-1 and TRBJ2-2, with D possibly being TRBD2 (6 bases). CDR1 is MGHRA and CDR2 is YSYEKL in the germline V gene. This CDR3 is built from 17 residues. V lost 1 base and J 3 bases, leaving 15 bases between the germline ends.

The rearrangement joins TRBV6-1 to TRBJ2-3; no definite D call. Trimming left V 3 bases short and J 1 base short, with 11 bases between. The CDR3 is 15 amino acids. Germline V CDR1 and CDR2: MNHNS, SASEGT. The CDR3 DNA reads as TGTGCCAGCAGTGAGAGGAGTGGGGGCACAGATACGCAGTATTTT. This encodes CASSERSGGTDTQYF.

This clonotype was counted ten times or more. The chain has TRBV2 and TRBJ2-3; D uncertain. CDR1 and CDR2 from the germline V gene are SNHLY and FYNNEI. This CDR3 has 16 residues. V lost 3 bases and J 0 bases, leaving 13 bases between the germline ends. CDR3 DNA: TGTGCCAGCAGTGATGGAGTCTCCAGGAGCACAGATACGCAGTATTTT. Its protein product is CASSDGVSRSTDTQYF.

This clonotype was recorded a few times. V is TRBV24-1 and J is TRBJ1-1; D uncertain. Per the germline V gene, CDR1 is KGHDR and CDR2 is SFDVKD. The CDR3 spans 13 residues. Trimming cost V 9 bases and J 1 base, with 11 bases left between them. This chain's CDR3 is CATGQSGNTEAFF. The CDR3 DNA is TGTGCCACCGGCCAGTCGGGGAACACTGAAGCTTTCTTT.

This clonotype was seen ten or more times. The chain links TRBV28 to TRBJ2-7; 9 bases are a match to TRBD1. Germline CDR1 is MDHEN and CDR2 is SYDVKM. The J segment lost 2 bases and the V segment lost 6 bases, leaving 2 bases of the junction unmatched. The CDR3 covers 13 residues. CDR3 nucleotide sequence: TGTGCCAGCAGAGGGACAGGGACCTACGAGCAGTACTTC. Translation: CASRGTGTYEQYF.

The chain is built from TRBV28 and TRBJ2-7; 9 nucleotides align to TRBD1. V shed 0 bases and J 6 bases; nucleotides not matched to a gene: 18. The CDR3 is 19 residues long. Germline CDR1 reads MDHEN; CDR2 reads SYDVKM. CDR3 sequence reads: CASSLWINSPGTGSLEQYF. DNA of the CDR3: TGTGCCAGCAGTTTATGGATAAACTCCCCGGGGACAGGGTCCCTCGAGCAGTACTTC.

This clonotype was seen a few times. The chain is built from TRBV29-1 and TRBJ2-5; weak D call: TRBD1 (6 bases). The V and J ends lost 8 bases and 5 bases respectively, with 15 bases between them. The germline V gene has CDR1 SQVTM and CDR2 ANQGSEA. The CDR3 runs 12 residues. The CDR3 is CSMGHREETQYF. CDR3 nucleotide sequence: TGCAGCATGGGACATCGCGAGGAGACCCAGTACTTC. Full variable domain (outside the CDR3, taken from reference TRBV29-1 and TRBJ2-5): SAVISQKPSRDICQRGTSLTIQCQVDSQVTMMFWYRQQPGQSLTLIATANQGSEATYESGFVIDKFPISRPNLTFSTLTVSNMSPEDSSIYLCSMGHREETQYFGPGTRLLVL.

The V call is TRBV2, the J call TRBJ2-1, with D possibly matching TRBD2 (6 bases). The CDR3 loop spans 15 amino acids. V shed 8 bases and J shed 5 bases, with 19 bases lying between them. The V gene's germline CDR1 is SNHLY and CDR2 FYNNEI. The CDR3 DNA reads as TGTGCCAGCCTTTTTGGATCTAGCGACCACAATGAGCAGTTCTTC. Protein product: CASLFGSSDHNEQFF.

This clonotype was seen a handful of times. The chain joins TRBV29-1 to TRBJ1-1; D remains unclear. This CDR3 contains 12 residues. The germline gives CDR1 SQVTM, CDR2 ANQGSEA. V was shortened by 4 bases and J by 0 bases, with 6 bases between the two germline ends. CDR3 sequence reads: CSVVAVNTEAFF. The CDR3 nucleotides are TGCAGCGTTGTAGCGGTGAACACTGAAGCTTTCTTT.

The V gene is TRBV7-2, the J gene TRBJ2-3; 9 positions match TRBD2. The trim removed 4 bases at V and 1 base at J, leaving 15 bases unmatched. The CDR3 has 19 amino acids. CDR1 and CDR2 (germline): SGHTA, FQGNSA. This CDR3 reads CASSSSTGRIAGGTDTQYF. The CDR3 coding sequence is TGTGCCAGCAGCTCCTCGACAGGGAGGATAGCGGGAGGCACAGATACGCAGTATTTT. The complete variable domain, with remaining parts taken from reference TRBV7-2 and TRBJ2-3, reads GAGVSQSPSNKVTEKGKDVELRCDPISGHTALYWYRQSLGQGLEFLIYFQGNSAPDKSGLPSDRFSAERTGGSVSTLTIQRTQQEDSAVYLCASSSSTGRIAGGTDTQYFGPGTRLTVL.